This entry lists 4 T cell receptor beta chains sequenced from one sample in a study of CD8+ T cells in alopecia areata. Following extraction, RNA underwent reverse transcription to cDNA, which served as the sequencing template. Sequenced by immunoSEQ multiplex PCR; TCRdb stores in-frame clones only, minus some. Of about 210,000 clones listed, under 70% are singletons. The treatment: oral pan-JAK inhibitor, 5-10 mg twice daily. The sample here was CD4+ T cells sorted from blood, taken at week 4, from a patient treated with tofacitinib. These TCRs come from a human donor with alopecia areata.

This clone was seen more than once but under ten times. The chain recombines TRBV27 with TRBJ1-2; D not resolved. Germline V gene lookup returns CDR1 MNHEY and CDR2 SMNVEV (reference sequence). V was shortened by 3 bases and J by 3 bases, with 11 bases between the two germline ends. CDR3 length: 14 residues. The CDR3 nucleotides are TGTGCCAGCAGTTTTAAGGGCGGGCACTATGGCTACACCTTC. It translates to CASSFKGGHYGYTF.

The gene calls are TRBV10-2 and TRBJ1-2, with TRBD1 identical over 10 bases. The germline V gene encodes CDR1 WSHSY and CDR2 SAAADI. CDR3 length: 14 residues. The V gene end was trimmed by 6 bases and the J gene end by 8 bases; junction bases not matched to a gene: 9. In DNA form, the CDR3 reads TGCGCCAGCAGCCTCGGACAGGGACAGGGGGGCTACACCTTC. It codes for CASSLGQGQGGYTF.

The chain employs TRBV6-5 and TRBJ1-2, with TRBD1 as a possible D gene (5 bases). V was shortened by 5 bases and J by 0 bases, with 13 bases between the two germline ends. The germline V gene encodes CDR1 MNHEY and CDR2 SVGAGI. The length of the CDR3 is 15 residues. CDR3 in amino acids: CASSKSRTTNYGYTF. For the CDR3, the DNA is TGTGCCAGCAGTAAGTCCAGGACAACTAACTATGGCTACACCTTC.

This rearrangement joins TRBV9 to TRBJ1-1, with D maybe TRBD1 (6 bases). The CDR3 length is 13 residues. Per the germline V gene, CDR1 is SGDLS and CDR2 is YYNGEE. The germline V and J ends were trimmed by 0 bases and 6 bases, with 9 bases remaining between them. The CDR3 loop is CASSVGGGPEAFF. CDR3 in DNA: TGTGCCAGCAGCGTAGGGGGGGGCCCTGAAGCTTTCTTT.